This T cell receptor (beta chain) was captured by sequencing in a study of cytotoxic CD8 clonotypes in ibrutinib-treated CLL (dated by TCRdb to about 2021). For the wider study: The cohort included some 14 treatment-naive and roughly ten relapsed/refractory patients; 17 to 18 were IGHV unmutated. An average of around 260,000 productive templates and 94,082 productive rearrangements was obtained per sample. Partial responses were observed in 24 patients and complete responses in 2; after a median follow-up of around 68 months, remission was maintained in approximately 14 patients and progression was observed in some twelve. Response samples were obtained after a median of approximately twelve months of treatment, with a range of about 6 to 36 months. Every sample from remission and from progressive disease was obtained while the patients were still on ibrutinib. Of the roughly 79 people in the trial, approximately 24 had longitudinal samples available. Cryopreserved peripheral blood mononuclear cells were obtained prior to treatment, at the time of response, and at either disease progression or sustained remission.

On a MiSeq, deep resolution sequencing aimed for a depth between 1 in 1 million and 1 in 200,000 T cells, with each clonotype covered roughly 10x on average. The immunoSEQ hsTCRB Kit was used to generate the TCR beta libraries. The original methods were these. ImmunoSEQ Data Assistant and ImmunoSEQ Analyzer were used for data analysis, and V, D and J genes were assigned according to IMGT definitions. Clonality, with values ranging from 0 to 1, was calculated as one minus the normalized Shannon entropy of productive rearrangement frequencies. Public clonotype analysis was restricted to overrepresented clonotypes comprising at least 0.05% of each patient's repertoire. Approximately 14 age-matched healthy donor repertoires from immuneACCESS served as clonality controls. TCRdb carries this immuneACCESS record with in-frame sequences only. Its versions omit some clonotypes, under half of them owing to an unresolved V gene in the studies checked, with the rest unexplained. V, J and clone size were drawn from that table, and D and trimming were deduced from the DNA. The sample records roughly 45,000 clones, 60% to 70% of which are singletons. 20% to 25% of the sample is held by the ten biggest clonotypes.

The cysteine opens and the phenylalanine closes a CDR3 of 14 amino acids. Only the CDR3 part of the read is kept: 42 bases, read in frame from the first base. V ends up 5 bases short and J 6 bases short, with an unmatched junction base count of 9. Looking up the germline V gene yields CDR1 ENHRY and CDR2 SYGVKD. The meaning of the sample's time point label: roughly 2 years on ibrutinib. Approximately 2 micrograms of genomic DNA were extracted from cryopreserved PBMCs for TCR beta library preparation. Longitudinal blood samples from CLL patients receiving ibrutinib monotherapy were subjected to high-throughput TCR beta sequencing. The patients took part in an open-label, single-center phase 2 trial of ibrutinib monotherapy. In this sample, this clone turned up once. The specificity of this receptor is unknown. No quality values exist for individual bases; no much larger clone is one base distant. The research as a whole found: Sampling times were not matched between patients in sustained remission and patients whose disease was progressing, and lymph node repertoires were not examined. Baseline clonality was found to be higher than that of age-matched healthy donors and was strongly correlated with circulating CD8+ T-cell counts. An increase in clonality was observed at ibrutinib response, with clonality remaining stable during sustained remission and falling back toward baseline at progression. Public clonotypes were rare and either shrank or stayed stable during treatment, and the rise in clonality at ibrutinib response reflected expansion of private clonotypes.

This specimen was PBMCs, taken after 24 months of ibrutinib treatment. The V and J genes are TRBV10-3 and TRBJ1-2; TRBD1 matches 7 bases in the middle. The TCR was taken from a human donor with chronic lymphocytic leukemia. The sequence in DNA is TGTGCCATCAGTCCGGACAGGAATGGGGATGGCTACACCTTC. It encodes CAISPDRNGDGYTF.